The 30 T cell receptor beta chains given below trace back to one sample, sequenced in a study of persistence of HIV-infected CD4 T cells. Overlapping HIV-1 Gag 15-mer peptides at approximately 0.91 ug per peptide per mL were used. Sorted nonresponding memory CD4+ T cells were CD40L-negative, CD69-negative, CD45RO-high. Their specific antigens are unknown. Sequencing used immunoSEQ version 4 in survey mode. The protocol was immunoSEQ multiplex PCR, while the TCRdb copy is restricted to in-frame clones and leaves out a portion. The sample gives about 41,000 clones, around three quarters of which show up once; about 14% is in the top ten. Sample: CD4+ T cells sorted from PBMCs after approximately 20-hour stimulation, taken from a patient who received antiretroviral therapy. These receptors all stem from an adult man with HIV who was CMV-seropositive.

This chain joins TRBV7-3 and TRBJ2-1; D remains ambiguous. Germline values: CDR1 SGHTA, CDR2 FQGTGA. V lost 3 bases to trimming and J lost 1 base, with 1 base between them. This CDR3 is 12 amino acids long. The CDR3 sequence is CASSFSYNEQFF. For the CDR3, the DNA is TGTGCCAGCAGCTTTTCCTACAATGAGCAGTTCTTC.

The J gene is TRBJ1-2, the V gene TRBV5-4; D unresolved. From germline, CDR1 is SGHNT and CDR2 YYREEE (reference sequence). CDR3 length: 11 residues. The ends were cut back, 0 bases at V and 5 bases at J, with 2 bases in the middle. CDR3 bases: TGTGCCAGCAGCTTGGAATATGGCTACACCTTC. This translates into CASSLEYGYTF.

The V gene is TRBV5-1, the J gene TRBJ2-2; TRBD2 might be the D (5 bases). The CDR3 loop spans 16 amino acids. Trimming removed 4 bases from V and 1 base from J, with 14 bases in between. CDR1 SGHRS and CDR2 YFSETQ come from the germline V gene. The CDR3: CASSATSQGNTGELFF. CDR3 coding DNA: TGCGCCAGCAGCGCCACTAGTCAAGGGAACACCGGGGAGCTGTTTTTT. The full variable domain, completed using reference TRBV5-1 and TRBJ2-2, is KAGVTQTPRYLIKTRGQQVTLSCSPISGHRSVSWYQQTPGQGLQFLFEYFSETQRNKGNFPGRFSGRQFSNSRSEMNVSTLELGDSALYLCASSATSQGNTGELFFGEGSRLTVL.

This clone was detected once. The J gene is TRBJ1-5, the V gene TRBV18, with no clear D. In germline, CDR1 is KGHSH, CDR2 LQKENI. V lost 3 bases, J lost 3 bases, and 9 bases lay in between. The CDR3 extends over 14 amino acids. The CDR3 is CASSPASFNQPQHF. DNA for the CDR3: TGTGCCAGCTCACCGGCAAGCTTCAATCAGCCCCAGCATTTT. Drawing the rest from reference TRBV18 and TRBJ1-5, the complete variable domain is NAGVMQNPRHLVRRRGQEARLRCSPMKGHSHVYWYRQLPEEGLKFMVYLQKENIIDESGMPKERFSAEFPKEGPSILRIQQVVRGDSAAYFCASSPASFNQPQHFGDGTRLSIL.

This clone came up a few times. This sequence joins TRBV5-1 and TRBJ1-1; 7 positions agree with TRBD1. CDR1 and CDR2 (germline): SGHRS, YFSETQ. CDR3 length: 13 residues. V gave up 5 bases and J gave up 3 bases; unmatched junction bases: 4. The CDR3 region is CASSLQGYTEAFF. The CDR3 bases are TGCGCCAGCAGTTTACAGGGGTACACTGAAGCTTTCTTT.

This clone came up a few times. J is TRBJ1-5 and V is TRBV27, with 9 nucleotides matching TRBD1. Germline V CDR1 and CDR2: MNHEY, SMNVEV (reference sequence). The CDR3 loop spans 14 amino acids. The V segment lost 4 bases and the J segment 6 bases; nucleotides outside the gene matches: 4. The CDR3: CASSWGQGLQPQHF. The CDR3 DNA sequence: TGTGCCAGCAGTTGGGGACAGGGTCTTCAGCCCCAGCATTTT.

The V call is TRBV7-6, the J call TRBJ1-4; possibly TRBD1 for D (5 bases). Germline values: CDR1 SGHVS, CDR2 FNYEAQ. V was clipped by 2 bases and J by 7 bases, with 26 bases between them. This CDR3 region has 19 residues. CDR3 residues: CASSLSRDGGRGGSEKLFF. CDR3 sequence (DNA): TGTGCCAGCAGCTTAAGTAGGGACGGCGGTAGGGGAGGGAGTGAAAAACTGTTTTTT.

The chain recombines TRBV27 with TRBJ1-5, with D possibly matching TRBD1 (6 bases). This CDR3 comprises 16 residues. Trimming left V 5 bases short and J 4 bases short, with 18 bases between. Per germline, CDR1 MNHEY and CDR2 SMNVEV (reference sequence). CDR3 nucleotide sequence: TGTGCCAGCAGTCCTACGGGGAGGGGGGGAAATCAGCCCCAGCATTTT. It specifies CASSPTGRGGNQPQHF.

The rearrangement uses TRBV3-1 (or the pseudogene TRBV3-2) and TRBJ2-7, with D hard to call. Germline-derived CDR1 and CDR2 are LGHDT and YNNKEL (reference sequence). V was trimmed by 4 bases and J by 5 bases, leaving 12 bases between them. The CDR3 is made up of 13 amino acids. Here the CDR3 DNA reads TGTGCCAGCAGCCCCTATCCAGGAAACGAGCAGTACTTC. Translating gives CASSPYPGNEQYF.

The chain recombines TRBV6-5 with TRBJ1-2, with D uncertain. The length of the CDR3 is 14 residues. In germline, CDR1 is MNHEY, CDR2 SVGAGI. V gave up 8 bases and J gave up 0 bases, with 13 bases separating them. CDR3 sequence: CASSSSATNYGYTF. In DNA, the CDR3 is TGTGCCAGCTCAAGTTCAGCGACTAACTATGGCTACACCTTC.

The CDR3 spells CASSPNRDMSYTEAFF. The CDR3 DNA is TGTGCCAGCTCACCCAACAGGGACATGAGTTACACTGAAGCTTTCTTT. The chain couples TRBV18 to TRBJ1-1, with a possible D match to TRBD1 (6 bases). The CDR3 spans 16 residues. Trimming pared 3 bases from V and 3 bases from J, leaving 17 bases between. The germline V gene encodes CDR1 KGHSH and CDR2 LQKENI. Full variable domain (rest looked up from reference TRBV18 and TRBJ1-1): NAGVMQNPRHLVRRRGQEARLRCSPMKGHSHVYWYRQLPEEGLKFMVYLQKENIIDESGMPKERFSAEFPKEGPSILRIQQVVRGDSAAYFCASSPNRDMSYTEAFFGQGTRLTVV.

The V call is TRBV25-1, the J call TRBJ1-1; tentative D call: TRBD1 (5 bases). The V end was cut by 3 bases, the J end by 5 bases, with 13 bases between. The CDR3 is 14 amino acids. Germline V gives CDR1 MGHDK, CDR2 SYGVNS. The CDR3 sequence: CASSDRQGWTEAFF. The CDR3 DNA reads as TGTGCCAGCAGTGACCGGCAGGGCTGGACTGAAGCTTTCTTT.

The chain links TRBV12-5 to TRBJ2-1; no firm D call. The V and J ends lost 1 base and 0 bases respectively, with 10 bases between them. The CDR3 extends over 16 amino acids. Germline V gene sequence: CDR1 LGHNT, CDR2 FRNRAP. The CDR3 loop reads CASGLETAGSYNEQFF. The CDR3 bases are TGTGCTAGTGGTTTGGAGACCGCCGGCTCCTACAATGAGCAGTTCTTC.

The chain employs TRBV2 and TRBJ1-5, with D maybe TRBD1 (6 bases). The CDR3 loop spans 14 amino acids. Germline V gene data show CDR1 as SNHLY and CDR2 as FYNNEI. V was shortened by 7 bases and J by 2 bases, with 12 bases between the two germline ends. As DNA, the CDR3 is TGTGCCAGCATGTCGGGACACCGCAATCAGCCCCAGCATTTT. Its protein product is CASMSGHRNQPQHF.

This chain links TRBV7-9 with TRBJ1-3, with a weak D call TRBD1 (5 bases). Germline CDR1 and CDR2: SEHNR and FQNEAQ (reference sequence). The CDR3 is made up of 14 amino acids. V dropped 6 bases and J dropped 0 bases, with 9 bases sitting between them. The CDR3 region is CASRFQGSGNTIYF. CDR3 nucleotides: TGTGCCAGCAGATTTCAGGGCTCTGGAAACACCATATATTTT.

The chain joins TRBV29-1 to TRBJ2-2; 9 nucleotides agree with TRBD1. V was clipped by 6 bases and J by 5 bases; unmatched bases: 4. Germline V CDR1 and CDR2: SQVTM, ANQGSEA. CDR3 length equals 13 residues. The CDR3 sequence is CSVTGTGTGELFF. The CDR3 nucleotides are TGCAGCGTCACCGGGACAGGGACCGGGGAGCTGTTTTTT.

J is TRBJ1-5 and V is TRBV7-2; a possible D gene is TRBD1 (5 bases). Trimming left V 1 base short and J 0 bases short, with 10 bases between. This CDR3 has 16 residues. Germline-derived CDR1 and CDR2 are SGHTA and FQGNSA. The CDR3 is CASSLVGGGSNQPQHF. CDR3 DNA sequence: TGTGCCAGCAGCTTAGTCGGGGGTGGTAGCAATCAGCCCCAGCATTTT. The full variable domain, rest sourced from reference TRBV7-2 and TRBJ1-5, is GAGVSQSPSNKVTEKGKDVELRCDPISGHTALYWYRQSLGQGLEFLIYFQGNSAPDKSGLPSDRFSAERTGGSVSTLTIQRTQQEDSAVYLCASSLVGGGSNQPQHFGDGTRLSIL.

The chain is built from TRBV7-9 and TRBJ1-1; D gene ambiguous. CDR1 is SEHNR and CDR2 is FQNEAQ in the germline V gene (reference sequence). This CDR3 has 12 amino acids. V lost 5 bases, J lost 8 bases, and 12 bases lay in between. CDR3 in amino acids: CASSVTLQEAFF. Here the CDR3 DNA reads TGTGCCAGCAGCGTTACCCTGCAGGAAGCTTTCTTT.

The chain recombines TRBV27 with TRBJ2-3; 14 bases line up with TRBD2. The CDR3 loop spans 21 amino acids. The germline V gene has CDR1 MNHEY and CDR2 SMNVEV (reference sequence). V shed 7 bases and J 3 bases; nucleotides not matched to a gene: 21. CDR3 DNA: TGTGCCAGCACCTTAGCCCTAGCCTTGACTAGCGGGAGGGCTCGAACAGATACGCAGTATTTT. Protein product: CASTLALALTSGRARTDTQYF.

This chain links TRBV5-4 with TRBJ2-7; TRBD2 is a possible D gene (7 bases). Between the trimmed V and J ends, which lost 0 bases and 5 bases, there was a span of 15 bases. The CDR3 has 15 amino acids. In germline, CDR1 is SGHNT, CDR2 YYREEE (reference sequence). The CDR3 protein is CASSLDRRGPHEQYF. CDR3 in DNA: TGTGCCAGCAGCTTGGATCGGCGGGGGCCCCACGAGCAGTACTTC.

V gene TRBV6-5 combines with J gene TRBJ1-3; TRBD1 is a possible D gene (5 bases). The germline CDR1 and CDR2 sequences are MNHEY and SVGAGI. This CDR3 has 14 amino acids. V was trimmed by 7 bases and J by 2 bases, leaving 12 bases between them. Here the CDR3 DNA reads TGTGCCAGCAATCCGACAGTCCCTGGAAACACCATATATTTT. It specifies CASNPTVPGNTIYF.

The chain carries TRBV10-3 and TRBJ2-5, with TRBD2 identical over 10 bases. This CDR3 has 13 amino acids. From germline, CDR1 is ENHRY and CDR2 SYGVKD. V shed 10 bases, J shed 5 bases, and the junction held 7 bases outside the gene matches. The chain's CDR3 is CATASGLAETQYF. DNA of the CDR3: TGTGCCACCGCCTCGGGACTAGCGGAGACCCAGTACTTC.

The chain employs TRBV18 and TRBJ2-6; 10 nucleotides agree with TRBD2. Germline CDR1 and CDR2: KGHSH and LQKENI. The junction had 14 bases not matched to a gene; V was cut back by 5 bases and J by 4 bases. The CDR3 consists of 19 residues. CDR3 sequence: CASSALPSGSSVGANVLTF. The CDR3 DNA reads as TGTGCCAGCTCAGCCCTCCCTAGCGGGAGTTCTGTGGGGGCCAACGTCCTGACTTTC.

The J gene is TRBJ2-7, the V gene TRBV4-3; 8 bases line up with TRBD1. The CDR3 spans 15 residues. V shed 5 bases, J shed 2 bases, and the junction held 8 bases outside the gene matches. CDR1 is LGHNA and CDR2 is YSLEER in the germline V gene. In DNA, the CDR3 is TGCGCCAGCAGCATACACAGGGGGATCACCTACGAGCAGTACTTC. Its translation: CASSIHRGITYEQYF.

The genes are TRBV6-2 or TRBV6-3 and TRBJ2-6; D is perhaps TRBD1 (6 bases). This CDR3 is built from 18 residues. Germline V lookup: CDR1 MNHEY, CDR2 SVGEGT. V shed 6 bases and J shed 0 bases, with 18 bases lying between them. CDR3 sequence reads: CASSPQGLIFSGANVLTF. The CDR3 DNA is TGTGCCAGCAGCCCTCAGGGGCTTATCTTCTCTGGGGCCAACGTCCTGACTTTC.

This chain links TRBV4-2 with TRBJ2-4, with 9 bases aligning to TRBD2. The CDR3 totals 18 residues. Germline loops: CDR1 LGHNA, CDR2 YNFKEQ. J was trimmed by 0 bases and V by 4 bases; bases with no gene match: 10. As DNA, the CDR3 is TGTGCCAGCAGCCTCCGAGAGACTAGCGGAATAGCCAAAAACATTCAGTACTTC. It specifies CASSLRETSGIAKNIQYF.

In DNA, the CDR3 is TGTGCCAGCAGCCAACCTGAGGGGGGGAGCACAGATACGCAGTATTTT. It codes for CASSQPEGGSTDTQYF. V gene TRBV3-1 (or the pseudogene TRBV3-2) combines with J gene TRBJ2-3; D possibly corresponds to TRBD2 (7 bases). CDR1 is LGHDT and CDR2 is YNNKEL in the germline V gene (reference sequence). V lost 2 bases and J 0 bases, leaving 12 bases between the germline ends. This CDR3 is 16 amino acids long.

This clone was seen only a few times. The chain joins TRBV3-1 (or the pseudogene TRBV3-2) to TRBJ1-2; maybe TRBD1 (6 bases). V lost 0 bases and J 8 bases, leaving 16 bases between the germline ends. The CDR3 is made up of 15 amino acids. Germline CDR1 LGHDT, CDR2 YNNKEL (reference sequence). The CDR3 region is CASSQEPTGLFGYTF. The CDR3 nucleotides read TGTGCCAGCAGCCAAGAGCCCACAGGGTTGTTCGGCTACACCTTC.

As DNA, the CDR3 is TGTGCTAGTGGTTCGGACAGTACTGGCTATGGCTACACCTTC. Protein product: CASGSDSTGYGYTF. This chain uses TRBV12-5 with TRBJ1-2; D might be TRBD1 (6 bases). The V and J ends lost 4 bases and 4 bases respectively, with 13 bases between them. The CDR3 is 14 amino acids. CDR1 LGHNT and CDR2 FRNRAP come from the germline V gene.

The chain combines TRBV7-9 with TRBJ2-2, with a weak D call TRBD1 (6 bases). CDR1 is SEHNR and CDR2 is FQNEAQ in the germline V gene (reference sequence). The CDR3 length is 16 residues. The V end lost 5 bases, the J end lost 6 bases, and 19 bases lay between the germline ends. In DNA, the CDR3 is TGTGCCAGCAGCCACCCCCCAGGCCCAGGGGCCGGGGAGCTGTTTTTT. The encoded protein is CASSHPPGPGAGELFF.